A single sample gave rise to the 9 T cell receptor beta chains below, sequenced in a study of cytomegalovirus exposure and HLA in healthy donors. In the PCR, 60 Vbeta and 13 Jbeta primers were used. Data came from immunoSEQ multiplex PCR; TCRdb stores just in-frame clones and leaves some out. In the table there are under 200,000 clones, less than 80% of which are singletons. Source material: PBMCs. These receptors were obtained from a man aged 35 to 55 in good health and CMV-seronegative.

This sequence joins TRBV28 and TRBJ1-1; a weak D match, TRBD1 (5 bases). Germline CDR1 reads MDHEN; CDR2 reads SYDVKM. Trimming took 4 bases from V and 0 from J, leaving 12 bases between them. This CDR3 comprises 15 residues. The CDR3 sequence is CASSSPGGVNTEAFF. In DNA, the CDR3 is TGTGCCAGCAGTTCCCCGGGGGGGGTGAACACTGAAGCTTTCTTT.

This CDR3 reads CASRPSRGARAEAFF. The CDR3 region has the DNA TGTGCCAGTCGCCCGAGCCGGGGGGCTCGGGCTGAAGCTTTCTTT. V and J are TRBV19 and TRBJ1-1; D is possibly TRBD1 (6 bases). Looked up from germline, CDR1 is LNHDA and CDR2 is SQIVND (reference sequence). Trimming took 8 bases from V and 6 from J, leaving 22 bases between them. This CDR3 has 15 amino acids.

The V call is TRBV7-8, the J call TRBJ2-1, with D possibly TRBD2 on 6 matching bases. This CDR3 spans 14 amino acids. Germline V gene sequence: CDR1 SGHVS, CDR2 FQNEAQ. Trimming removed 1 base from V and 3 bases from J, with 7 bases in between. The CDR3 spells CASSLGGDYNEQFF. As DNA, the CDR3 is TGTGCCAGCAGCTTAGGCGGGGACTACAATGAGCAGTTCTTC.

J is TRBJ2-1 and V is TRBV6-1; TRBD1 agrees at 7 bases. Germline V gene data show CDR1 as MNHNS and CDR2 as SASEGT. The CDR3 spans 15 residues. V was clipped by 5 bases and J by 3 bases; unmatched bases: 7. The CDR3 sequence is CASSLDRDDYNEQFF. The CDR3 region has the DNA TGTGCCAGCAGTTTAGACAGGGATGACTACAATGAGCAGTTCTTC.

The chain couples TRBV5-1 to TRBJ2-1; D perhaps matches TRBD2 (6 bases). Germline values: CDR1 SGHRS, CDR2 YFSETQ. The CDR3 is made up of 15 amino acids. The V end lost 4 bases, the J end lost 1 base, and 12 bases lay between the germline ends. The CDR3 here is CASSRGGGSYNEQFF. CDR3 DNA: TGCGCCAGCAGCCGTGGGGGAGGATCCTACAATGAGCAGTTCTTC. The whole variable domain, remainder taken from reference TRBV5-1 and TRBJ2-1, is KAGVTQTPRYLIKTRGQQVTLSCSPISGHRSVSWYQQTPGQGLQFLFEYFSETQRNKGNFPGRFSGRQFSNSRSEMNVSTLELGDSALYLCASSRGGGSYNEQFFGPGTRLTVL.

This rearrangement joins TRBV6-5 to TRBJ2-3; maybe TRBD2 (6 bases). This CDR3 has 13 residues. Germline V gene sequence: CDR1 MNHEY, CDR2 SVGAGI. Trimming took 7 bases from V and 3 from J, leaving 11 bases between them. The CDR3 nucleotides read TGTGCCAGCAAACTAGCCGCGACAGATACGCAGTATTTT. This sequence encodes CASKLAATDTQYF.

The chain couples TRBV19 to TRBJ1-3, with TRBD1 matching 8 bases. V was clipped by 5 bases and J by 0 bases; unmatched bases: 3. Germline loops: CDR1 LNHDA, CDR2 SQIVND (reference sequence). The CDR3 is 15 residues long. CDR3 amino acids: CASSSTGDSGNTIYF. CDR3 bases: TGTGCCAGTAGTTCGACAGGGGACTCTGGAAACACCATATATTTT.

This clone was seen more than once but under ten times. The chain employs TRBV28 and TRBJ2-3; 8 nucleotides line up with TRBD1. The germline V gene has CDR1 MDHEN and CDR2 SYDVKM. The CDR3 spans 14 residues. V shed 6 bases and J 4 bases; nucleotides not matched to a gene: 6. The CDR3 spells CASSWTGSADTQYF. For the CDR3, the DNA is TGTGCCAGCAGCTGGACAGGGAGTGCAGATACGCAGTATTTT.

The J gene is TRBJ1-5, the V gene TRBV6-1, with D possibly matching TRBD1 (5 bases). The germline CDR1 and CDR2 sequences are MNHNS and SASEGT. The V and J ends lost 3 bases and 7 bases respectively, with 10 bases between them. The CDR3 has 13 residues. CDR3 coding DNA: TGTGCCAGCAGTGAGAGCCCAGGGCAGCCCCAGCATTTT. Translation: CASSESPGQPQHF.